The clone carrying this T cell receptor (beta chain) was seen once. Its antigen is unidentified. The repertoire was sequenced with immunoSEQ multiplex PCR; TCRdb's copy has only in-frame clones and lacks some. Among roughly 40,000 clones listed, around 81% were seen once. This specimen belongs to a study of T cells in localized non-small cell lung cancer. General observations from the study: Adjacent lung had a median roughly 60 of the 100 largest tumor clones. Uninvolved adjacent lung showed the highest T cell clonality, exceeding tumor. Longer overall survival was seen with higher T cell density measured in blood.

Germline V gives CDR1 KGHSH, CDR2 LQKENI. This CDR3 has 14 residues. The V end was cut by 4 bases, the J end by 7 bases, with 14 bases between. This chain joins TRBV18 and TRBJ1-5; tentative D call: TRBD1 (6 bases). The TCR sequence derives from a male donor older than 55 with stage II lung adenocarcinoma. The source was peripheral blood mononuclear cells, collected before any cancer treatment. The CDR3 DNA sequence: TGTGCCAGCTCACTCCAGGGGCCAGGACAGCCCCAGCATTTT. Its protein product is CASSLQGPGQPQHF. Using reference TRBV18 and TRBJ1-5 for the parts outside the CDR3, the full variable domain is NAGVMQNPRHLVRRRGQEARLRCSPMKGHSHVYWYRQLPEEGLKFMVYLQKENIIDESGMPKERFSAEFPKEGPSILRIQQVVRGDSAAYFCASSLQGPGQPQHFGDGTRLSIL.